This is a list of T cell receptor beta chains from one sample in a study of blood T cell repertoires in COVID-19. Using immunoSEQ multiplex PCR, the repertoire was profiled, and TCRdb retains in-frame clones only, with some absent. Among 250,000 to 300,000 clones listed, about 89% were seen once. Specimen: peripheral blood. The receptor set was obtained from a middle-aged woman who had recovered from COVID-19. Both conserved end residues are part of each CDR3. The D gene is left open where the match is weak. Some rows mark clone size as missing; the rest say once, few, many or name a class of expanded clone.

V gene,clone size,D gene,J gene,CDR3 DNA,CDR3 protein
TRBV11-2,NA,NA,TRBJ1-1,TGTGCCAGCAGCTTAGGGGCAGAGCACACTGAAGCTTTCTTT,CASSLGAEHTEAFF
TRBV27,NA,TRBD2,TRBJ2-1,TGTGCCAGCAGTCTCAGAACTAGCGGGGCAGTCAATGAGCAGTTCTTC,CASSLRTSGAVNEQFF
TRBV27,NA,NA,TRBJ1-1,TGTGCCAGCAGTTTATCTTGGGGCGGCACTGAAGCTTTCTTT,CASSLSWGGTEAFF
TRBV27,NA,TRBD2,TRBJ2-1,TGTGCCAGCAGTTTATCTACTAGCGGGAGGGTTGATGAGCAGTTCTTC,CASSLSTSGRVDEQFF
TRBV21-1,NA,NA,TRBJ1-5,TGTGCCAGCTGGACAGGGAATTTCAATCAGCCCCAGCATTTT,CASWTGNFNQPQHF
TRBV6-5,NA,NA,TRBJ1-3,TGTGCCAGCCGGCTGACAGGAAACACCATATATTTT,CASRLTGNTIYF
TRBV6-5,NA,NA,TRBJ2-1,TGTGCCAGCAGGGCTAGCGTTGGAAATGAGCAGTTCTTC,CASRASVGNEQFF
TRBV27,NA,NA,TRBJ2-1,TGTGCCAGCAGTTTAGGTTTATCGAGCTCCTACAATGAGCAGTTCTTC,CASSLGLSSSYNEQFF
TRBV2,NA,TRBD1,TRBJ1-5,TGTGCCAGCAGTTTAGGACAGGGGGATCAGCCCCAGCATTTT,CASSLGQGDQPQHF
TRBV7-7,NA,TRBD2,TRBJ2-5,TGTGCTAGCAGCTTAGTAGCGGGAGGGCCCTCGGAGACCCAGTACTTC,CASSLVAGGPSETQYF
TRBV2,NA,NA,TRBJ2-1,TGTGCCAGCAATGACTTCGATGAGCAGTTCTTC,CASNDFDEQFF
TRBV27,few,NA,TRBJ2-7,TGTGCCAGCAGTTTAAATAGCGGTCGGGACTACGAGCAGTACTTC,CASSLNSGRDYEQYF
TRBV10-3,NA,TRBD2,TRBJ2-3,TGTGCCATCAGTGGCACTAGCGGGAGTACAGATACGCAGTATTTT,CAISGTSGSTDTQYF
TRBV28,NA,NA,TRBJ1-5,TGTGCCAGCAGTTTCGGGTGGAATAGCAATCAGCCCCAGCATTTT,CASSFGWNSNQPQHF
TRBV5-1,NA,NA,TRBJ2-7,TGCGCCAGCAGCCGACAGACAAGGACCTACGAGCAGTACTTC,CASSRQTRTYEQYF
TRBV18,NA,NA,TRBJ2-2,TGTGCCAGCTCGCACCCCTGGGGGGACACCGGGGAGCTGTTTTTT,CASSHPWGDTGELFF
TRBV7-2,NA,TRBD2,TRBJ2-1,TGTGCCAGCAGCTTAGGAGGGCTGCGGGAGGGCCCTTACAATGAGCAGTTCTTC,CASSLGGLREGPYNEQFF
TRBV10-3,NA,TRBD1,TRBJ2-2,TGTGCCATCAGTGGTGGACAGGTTAACACCGGGGAGCTGTTTTTT,CAISGGQVNTGELFF
TRBV3-1/TRBV3-2,NA,NA,TRBJ1-6,TGTGCCAGCAGCCAACTGAGCTCCTATAATTCACCCCTCCACTTT,CASSQLSSYNSPLHF
TRBV3-1/TRBV3-2,NA,NA,TRBJ2-7,TGTGCCAGCAGCCAAGGGCCAGGTTTTGCCGAGCAGTACTTC,CASSQGPGFAEQYF
TRBV20-1,NA,TRBD2,TRBJ2-7,TGCAGTGCTAGTTTGCGGGAGCCCTACGAGCAGTACTTC,CSASLREPYEQYF
TRBV11-3,NA,NA,TRBJ2-7,TGTGCCAGCAGCGCTAGCACTAACTCCTACGAGCAGTACTTC,CASSASTNSYEQYF
TRBV5-1,NA,NA,TRBJ2-7,TGCGCCAGCAGCCCCCTGACAGGTGGGTCCTACGAGCAGTACTTC,CASSPLTGGSYEQYF
TRBV3-1/TRBV3-2,NA,TRBD1,TRBJ1-5,TGTGCCAGCAGCCAAGGGGCAGGGGGCGGCAATCAGCCCCAGCATTTT,CASSQGAGGGNQPQHF
TRBV15,NA,NA,TRBJ2-2,TGTGCCACCAGCAGAGTGGGGGCATTCAACACCGGGGAGCTGTTTTTT,CATSRVGAFNTGELFF
TRBV5-5,NA,TRBD2,TRBJ2-2,TGTGCCAGCAGCTTGATGCTAGCGGGAGGAACCGGGGAGCTGTTTTTT,CASSLMLAGGTGELFF
TRBV5-1,NA,TRBD2,TRBJ2-1,TGCGCCAGCAGCCCCGGGGGCGGGAGGACGTACAATGAGCAGTTCTTC,CASSPGGGRTYNEQFF
TRBV11-3,NA,TRBD1,TRBJ2-2,TGTGCCAGCAGCTTAGTAGGACAGGGCCGGGGAAACACCGGGGAGCTGTTTTTT,CASSLVGQGRGNTGELFF
TRBV9,NA,TRBD2,TRBJ2-1,TGTGCCAGCAGCGTAGTTGGCGGGAGTGTAACTGAGCAGTTCTTC,CASSVVGGSVTEQFF
TRBV4-2,NA,NA,TRBJ2-3,TGTGCCAGCAGCCAAGATCAGGGAGATACGCAGTATTTT,CASSQDQGDTQYF
TRBV3-1/TRBV3-2,NA,NA,TRBJ1-2,TGTGCCAGCAGCCAAGCGGCAGGGAGGGGCTACACCTTC,CASSQAAGRGYTF
TRBV2,once,TRBD2,TRBJ2-3,TGTGCCAACTCCGGGACTAGCTCTAGCACAGATACGCAGTATTTT,CANSGTSSSTDTQYF
TRBV7-7,NA,TRBD1,TRBJ1-1,TGTGCCAGCAGCGCGGGACAGGGGCGGACTACTGAAGCTTTCTTT,CASSAGQGRTTEAFF
TRBV7-2,NA,TRBD1,TRBJ1-2,TGTGCCAGCAGCAGACAGGGGGCAAACTATGGCTACACCTTC,CASSRQGANYGYTF
TRBV12-3/TRBV12-4,NA,TRBD1,TRBJ1-1,TGTGCCAGCAGCTCCGACAGGGGCCTTGGTGCTTTCTTT,CASSSDRGLGAFF
TRBV11-3,NA,NA,TRBJ1-6,TGTGCCAGCAGCTTCGTTCCCCCAGGGTTGGGATCACCCCTCCACTTT,CASSFVPPGLGSPLHF
TRBV7-9,NA,NA,TRBJ2-2,TGTGCCAGCGGGACATCCGCGAACACCGGGGAGCTGTTTTTT,CASGTSANTGELFF
TRBV9,NA,TRBD2,TRBJ2-1,TGTGCCAGCAGCGTAGGTGGGACTAGCGCCGACAATGAGCAGTTCTTC,CASSVGGTSADNEQFF
TRBV6-5,NA,TRBD1,TRBJ2-1,TGTGCCAGCAGCCCCGGGACAGGCCGGTACAATGAGCAGTTCTTC,CASSPGTGRYNEQFF
TRBV7-3,NA,NA,TRBJ2-3,TGTGCCAGCAGCCCCCACCTCCCAGCAGATACGCAGTATTTT,CASSPHLPADTQYF
TRBV24-1,NA,NA,TRBJ2-1,TGTGCCACCGCTCGGAGTTCCTACAATGAGCAGTTCTTC,CATARSSYNEQFF
TRBV6-6,once,TRBD1,TRBJ2-1,TGTGCCAGCAGTCGCCACGCAGGGGGCGAAGAGCAGTTCTTC,CASSRHAGGEEQFF